This T cell receptor (beta chain) was profiled in a study of blood T cell repertoires in COVID-19. As for the study in general: Cohort 3 recovered donors had two negative PCRs, clearance, or symptom resolution. Material from acute and convalescent COVID-19 was sourced from the United States, Italy and Spain.

Study members were between 18 and 89 years old and lived in 24 US regions. Assignment of participants to cohorts was predicated upon participant-reported clinical history. The repertoire was sequenced with immunoSEQ multiplex PCR; TCRdb's copy has only in-frame clones and lacks some. The sample holds 150,000 to 200,000 clones, about 85% seen once. Trimming pared 7 bases from V and 0 bases from J, leaving 10 bases between. CDR1 is SGHRS, CDR2 YFSETQ, per germline. The CDR3 consists of 13 residues. The rearrangement uses TRBV5-1 and TRBJ1-2; no definite D call. The clonotype was recovered from a woman between 35 and 50 years old in a cohort exposed to, infected with or recovered from COVID-19 (not recorded which). The sequenced material came from PBMCs or T cells enriched from blood (not recorded which). CDR3: CASAPGANYGYTF. The CDR3 DNA reads as TGCGCCAGCGCTCCGGGAGCTAACTATGGCTACACCTTC.